This TCR beta chain was sequenced during a study of glioma-infiltrating T cells after dendritic cell vaccination. The wider study: Autologous tumor lysate-pulsed dendritic cell vaccination was given between the early 2000s and the early 2010s. Autologous tumor lysate was loaded overnight onto monocyte-derived dendritic cells grown approximately seven days with IL-4 and GM-CSF.

Germline trimming cut 7 bases from V and 3 bases from J; bases unmatched to any gene: 5. Per germline, CDR1 LNHDA and CDR2 SQIVND (reference sequence). The CDR3 runs 13 residues. The sample holds a few counts of this clone. The table came from immunoSEQ multiplex PCR; TCRdb's copy has only in-frame clones and leaves some out. In the table there are approximately 48,000 clones, 65% to 90% of which are singletons. The specimen comprised blood, sampled before dendritic cell vaccination. The chain carries TRBV19 and TRBJ2-7; 8 nucleotides agree with TRBD1. The TCR was taken from a human donor with glioblastoma. The CDR3, as DNA: TGTGCCAGTAAGGCCGACAGGGGCTACGAGCAGTACTTC. Protein product: CASKADRGYEQYF.